The 30 T cell receptor beta chains presented below share a single source sample, sequenced in a study of Graves' ophthalmopathy and Graves' hyperthyroidism. RNA transcripts were the template, and TCR beta CDR3 regions were amplified from them. HTBI-primed first-round RT-PCR preceded second-round multiplex PCR. TCRdb ran MiXCR on the multiplex PCR reads and lists one entry per CDR3 protein. The sample holds about 1.1 million distinct CDR3 sequences, approximately 35% seen once. The sequenced sample consisted of peripheral blood or thyroid tissue (not recorded which). The receptors shown here come from an adult man with Graves' hyperthyroidism.

The CDR3 is CATRRPSSNQPQHF. The CDR3 DNA follows: TGTGCCACCAGACGTCCTTCTAGCAATCAGCCCCAGCATTTT. The rearrangement joins TRBV15 to TRBJ1-5, with D unresolved. Germline CDR1 reads LNHNV; CDR2 reads YYDKDF (reference sequence). The ends were cut back, 6 bases at V and 0 bases at J, with 9 bases in the middle. There are 14 residues in the CDR3.

This clonotype occurred many times. The chain employs TRBV10-3 and TRBJ2-5; no definite D call. Germline values: CDR1 ENHRY, CDR2 SYGVKD. The CDR3 runs to 11 residues. Trimming left V 4 bases short and J 4 bases short, with 4 bases between. Here the CDR3 DNA reads TGTGCCATCAGTGTGGCAGAGACCCAGTACTTC. Protein sequence: CAISVAETQYF.

Only a few counts were recorded for this clonotype. The V call is TRBV6-6, the J call TRBJ1-5, with D unresolved. Looked up from germline, CDR1 is MNHNY and CDR2 is SVGAGI (reference sequence). This CDR3 is 15 amino acids long. V was trimmed by 6 bases and J by 1 base, leaving 13 bases between them. CDR3 DNA: TGTGCCAGCAGACCCGCGGGCAGGAGCAATCAGCCCCAGCATTTT. Amino acids: CASRPAGRSNQPQHF.

In this sample, this clonotype turned up once. The V call is TRBV6-1, the J call TRBJ2-5; 7 bases line up with TRBD1. CDR1 and CDR2 (germline): MNHNS, SASEGT. V gave up 6 bases and J gave up 4 bases; unmatched junction bases: 5. The CDR3 runs 13 residues. The CDR3 region has the DNA TGTGCCAGCAGCAGGGGGTGGTCAGAGACCCAGTACTTC. Protein sequence: CASSRGWSETQYF.

The gene calls are TRBV28 and TRBJ2-7, with D perhaps TRBD2 (5 bases). Per the germline V gene, CDR1 is MDHEN and CDR2 is SYDVKM. V lost 5 bases and J 5 bases, leaving 16 bases between the germline ends. CDR3 length equals 14 residues. CDR3 protein: CASSTLEGFDEQYF. The CDR3 DNA reads as TGTGCCAGCAGTACCCTCGAGGGTTTCGACGAGCAGTACTTC.

This clonotype was seen ten or more times. The V call is TRBV2, the J call TRBJ1-1; D perhaps matches TRBD1 (5 bases). The CDR3 is made up of 12 amino acids. Germline assignment: CDR1 SNHLY and CDR2 FYNNEI. V was shortened by 9 bases and J by 1 base, with 9 bases between the two germline ends. CDR3 loop: CAREQENTEAFF. The CDR3 DNA follows: TGTGCCAGGGAACAGGAGAACACTGAAGCTTTCTTT. Drawing the rest from reference TRBV2 and TRBJ1-1, the complete variable domain is EPEVTQTPSHQVTQMGQEVILRCVPISNHLYFYWYRQILGQKVEFLVSFYNNEISEKSEIFDDQFSVERPDGSNFTLKIRSTKLEDSAMYFCAREQENTEAFFGQGTRLTVV.

This chain links TRBV5-1 with TRBJ1-4, with TRBD1 matching over 10 bases. J gave up 6 bases and V 4 bases, and 9 bases lay outside the gene matches. There are 16 residues in the CDR3. From germline, CDR1 is SGHRS and CDR2 YFSETQ. The CDR3 is CASSPTGGRHYEKLFF. The CDR3 DNA sequence: TGCGCCAGCAGCCCGACAGGGGGCCGTCATTATGAAAAACTGTTTTTT.

This clonotype was counted at least ten times. The chain's CDR3 is CASTLGGNSPLHF. The CDR3 nucleotides are TGTGCCAGCACGCTTGGCGGCAATTCACCCCTCCACTTT. The chain combines TRBV9 with TRBJ1-6; D not resolved. There are 13 residues in the CDR3. The germline gives CDR1 SGDLS, CDR2 YYNGEE. V lost 6 bases and J lost 7, with 11 bases in between.

The chain carries TRBV7-9 and TRBJ1-2, with TRBD1 as a possible D gene (6 bases). Trimming left V 7 bases short and J 4 bases short, with 13 bases between. The CDR3 is 13 residues long. Germline CDR1 and CDR2: SEHNR and FQNEAQ (reference sequence). CDR3 residues: CASTRGYSYGYTF. The CDR3 DNA reads TGTGCCAGCACCAGGGGCTACAGCTATGGCTACACCTTC.

Ten or more counts support this clonotype. V usage is TRBV19 and J usage is TRBJ1-1; D unclear. Germline CDR1 and CDR2: LNHDA and SQIVND (reference sequence). V was cut by 7 bases and J by 8 bases, with 5 bases left in between. The CDR3 contains 9 residues. The CDR3 sequence: CASTEEAFF. The CDR3 nucleotides read TGTGCCAGTACGGAGGAAGCTTTCTTT.

Concerning this clonotype itself: A much bigger clone sits one base away, suggesting this may be a read error. V usage is TRBV25-1 and J usage is TRBJ1-2; D perhaps matches TRBD1 (6 bases). The CDR3 has 15 residues. The germline V gene has CDR1 MGHDK and CDR2 SYGVNS. The CDR3 nucleotides are TGTGCCAGCAGTGATCACAGGGTTCCCAACTATGGCCACACCTTC. Translated: CASSDHRVPNYGHTF.

This clonotype was seen at least ten times. The J gene is TRBJ1-1, the V gene TRBV7-9; D unresolved. This CDR3 has 14 amino acids. Trimming shortened V by 5 bases and J by 0 bases, and 10 bases separated the two germline ends. The germline V gene has CDR1 SEHNR and CDR2 FQNEAQ (reference sequence). CDR3 amino acids: CASSHRALNTEAFF. The CDR3 DNA sequence: TGTGCCAGCAGCCACCGGGCATTGAACACTGAAGCTTTCTTT.

This clonotype has at least ten counts. This chain uses TRBV7-6 with TRBJ1-5; D might be TRBD1 (6 bases). The V end lost 5 bases, the J end lost 5 bases, and 10 bases lay between the germline ends. CDR1 and CDR2 from the germline V gene are SGHVS and FNYEAQ. The length of the CDR3 is 13 residues. The DNA for the CDR3 is TGTGCCAGCAGCCACAGGGAGGATCAGCCCCAGCATTTT. Translation: CASSHREDQPQHF.

This clonotype was recorded many times. The CDR3: CASSQGLFGVSNQPQHF. The CDR3 DNA reads as TGTGCCAGTAGCCAGGGTTTGTTCGGTGTAAGCAATCAGCCCCAGCATTTT. The V call is TRBV19, the J call TRBJ1-5, with D perhaps matching TRBD1 (5 bases). Germline V gene lookup returns CDR1 LNHDA and CDR2 SQIVND (reference sequence). Trimming pared 6 bases from V and 1 base from J, leaving 19 bases between. CDR3 length equals 17 residues.

This sequence joins TRBV7-9 and TRBJ1-2, with a possible D match to TRBD1 (5 bases). V lost 5 bases and J lost 3, with 13 bases in between. CDR1 and CDR2 from the germline V gene are SEHNR and FQNEAQ (reference sequence). The CDR3 spans 14 residues. CDR3 protein: CASSPGLLDYGYTF. The CDR3 DNA sequence: TGTGCCAGCAGCCCGGGACTCCTGGACTATGGCTACACCTTC.

V is TRBV5-1 and J is TRBJ2-7; 9 positions match TRBD1. Unmatched junction bases numbered 13, after V lost 4 bases and J lost 2 bases. This CDR3 spans 17 amino acids. CDR1 SGHRS and CDR2 YFSETQ come from the germline V gene. CDR3 residues: CASSVRAPGQGPYEQYF. CDR3 coding DNA: TGCGCCAGCAGCGTAAGAGCGCCGGGACAGGGTCCCTACGAGCAGTACTTC.

The chain uses TRBV19 and TRBJ1-1, with D perhaps TRBD1 (6 bases). The CDR3 is made up of 15 amino acids. Looked up from germline, CDR1 is LNHDA and CDR2 is SQIVND (reference sequence). Trimming took 3 bases from V and 0 from J, leaving 11 bases between them. CDR3 region: CASSIYREVNTEAFF. The CDR3 region has the DNA TGTGCCAGTAGTATTTACAGGGAGGTGAACACTGAAGCTTTCTTT. Variable domain in full (rest from reference TRBV19 and TRBJ1-1): DGGITQSPKYLFRKEGQNVTLSCEQNLNHDAMYWYRQDPGQGLRLIYYSQIVNDFQKGDIAEGYSVSREKKESFPLTVTSAQKNPTAFYLCASSIYREVNTEAFFGQGTRLTVV.

As to this clonotype: The final CDR3 position lacks the conserved phenylalanine or tryptophan, pointing to a likely read error. The rearrangement joins TRBV10-2 to TRBJ1-2; no firm D call. With 6 bases removed from V and 4 bases from J, the gap between germline ends came to 9 bases. The CDR3 spans 12 residues. In germline, CDR1 is WSHSY, CDR2 SAAADI. CDR3 in amino acids: CASRTESYGYTL. The CDR3 DNA reads TGCGCCAGCAGGACGGAGAGCTATGGCTACACCCTC.

The V call is TRBV14, the J call TRBJ2-7, with a tentative D call TRBD2 (5 bases). V was clipped by 8 bases and J by 6 bases, with 17 bases between them. CDR1 SGHDN and CDR2 FVKESK come from the germline V gene. This CDR3 has 13 amino acids. Here the CDR3 DNA reads TGTGCCAGCTCACCTCAGGAGGCTAGCGAGCAGTACTTC. Residues: CASSPQEASEQYF.

The chain has TRBV10-3 and TRBJ1-1, with TRBD1 as a possible D gene (5 bases). This CDR3 contains 13 residues. V dropped 7 bases and J dropped 4 bases, with 13 bases sitting between them. Per germline, CDR1 ENHRY and CDR2 SYGVKD. CDR3 coding DNA: TGTGCCATCAATTCGGCGGGGGGCACTGAAGCTTTCTTT. Translated: CAINSAGGTEAFF.

This clonotype was recorded a few times. The chain carries TRBV7-6 and TRBJ1-4, with D unresolved. Germline CDR1 SGHVS, CDR2 FNYEAQ. V was pared by 5 bases and J by 10 bases, with 8 bases between. This CDR3 has 11 residues. The CDR3 spells CASSQFGKLFF. Written as DNA, the CDR3 is TGTGCCAGCAGCCAATTCGGAAAACTGTTTTTT.

This clonotype came up many times. V and J are TRBV6-2 or TRBV6-3 and TRBJ2-7; maybe TRBD1 (5 bases). Germline values: CDR1 MNHEY, CDR2 SVGEGT. Trimming removed 2 bases from V and 0 bases from J, with 11 bases in between. The CDR3 loop spans 15 amino acids. The CDR3 DNA is TGTGCCAGCAGTTACAGGGGCCCAATCTCCTACGAGCAGTACTTC. Protein product: CASSYRGPISYEQYF.

This clonotype was detected a few times. The chain recombines TRBV3-1 with TRBJ1-6; maybe TRBD1 (6 bases). CDR3 length: 15 amino acids. From germline, CDR1 is LGHDT and CDR2 YNNKEL (reference sequence). V was clipped by 4 bases and J by 3 bases, with 10 bases between them. DNA of the CDR3: TGTGCCAGCAGCCCTCGGACAGACTATAATTCACCCCTCCACTTT. The encoded protein is CASSPRTDYNSPLHF.

This clonotype has ten or more counts. The chain recombines TRBV9 with TRBJ1-1; a possible D gene is TRBD1 (6 bases). V dropped 4 bases and J dropped 4 bases, with 17 bases sitting between them. This CDR3 contains 15 residues. Per the germline V gene, CDR1 is SGDLS and CDR2 is YYNGEE. CDR3 loop: CASSPQQGSGTEAFF. For the CDR3, the DNA is TGTGCCAGCAGCCCCCAACAGGGATCCGGCACTGAAGCTTTCTTT.

This clonotype has a count of ten or more. The gene calls are TRBV7-9 and TRBJ1-1; 7 bases match TRBD1. Germline CDR1 SEHNR, CDR2 FQNEAQ (reference sequence). The CDR3 is 14 residues long. V lost 7 bases to trimming and J lost 0 bases; unmatched junction nucleotides: 5. The DNA for the CDR3 is TGTGCCAGCAACCTAGGGGGCCTGAACACTGAAGCTTTCTTT. Protein product: CASNLGGLNTEAFF.

This clonotype appeared many times. The gene calls are TRBV6-5 and TRBJ2-7; no reliable D call. V shed 2 bases and J shed 1 base, with 6 bases lying between them. The CDR3 is 13 residues long. The germline CDR1 and CDR2 sequences are MNHEY and SVGAGI. CDR3 DNA sequence: TGTGCCAGCAGTTACGGGCCTTCCTACGAGCAGTACTTC. It yields the protein CASSYGPSYEQYF.

V is TRBV10-2 and J is TRBJ2-6; TRBD1 matches 9 bases. Germline-derived CDR1 and CDR2 are WSHSY and SAAADI. V was clipped by 0 bases and J by 4 bases; unmatched bases: 10. The CDR3 extends over 19 amino acids. This CDR3 reads CASSESGTGKSSGANVLTF. The CDR3 region has the DNA TGCGCCAGCAGTGAGTCGGGGACAGGGAAGTCTTCGGGGGCCAACGTCCTGACTTTC.

To note about this clonotype: Possible read error: a much larger clone is one base away. J is TRBJ2-7 and V is TRBV7-9, with D perhaps TRBD2 (6 bases). Germline-derived CDR1 and CDR2 are SEHNR and FQNEAQ (reference sequence). There are 14 residues in the CDR3. The CDR3 spells CTSSFPSATYEQYF. The CDR3 nucleotides read TGTACCAGCAGCTTTCCTAGCGCCACCTACGAGCAGTACTTC.

This clonotype has more than one count but fewer than ten. The CDR3 coding sequence is TGTGCCAGCAGCAAAGAGGGACAGGCGCGTGGCTACACCTTC. The encoded protein is CASSKEGQARGYTF. The chain uses TRBV7-9 and TRBJ1-2; 8 nucleotides match TRBD1. The CDR3 consists of 14 residues. After removal of 5 bases from V and 7 bases from J, the junction contained 9 bases not matched to a gene. In germline, CDR1 is SEHNR, CDR2 FQNEAQ (reference sequence).

The rearrangement links TRBV7-8 to TRBJ1-5; no reliable D call. The V end lost 5 bases, the J end lost 11 bases, and 19 bases lay between the germline ends. The CDR3 consists of 14 residues. CDR1 is SGHVS and CDR2 is FQNEAQ in the germline V gene. The CDR3 here is CASSLDPGQETQHF. The CDR3 nucleotides are TGTGCCAGCAGCCTAGACCCGGGCCAAGAGACCCAGCATTTT.